This record concerns one TCR beta chain sequence. Its antigen remains unidentified. The V end lost 2 bases, the J end lost 6 bases, and 14 bases lay between the germline ends. CDR1 is SGHDN, CDR2 FVKESK, per germline. The CDR3 length is 14 residues. This entry comes from a study of T cell repertoires in ileal Crohn's disease. The wider study: At surgery, under 40% of patients smoked, with median disease duration approximately 7.3 years. Operated complications were stricturing disease (approximately 60%) and penetrating disease (about 40%). Study conclusions and caveats: Active smokers at surgery had more clonal expansions than non-smokers.

TCRdb's table, derived via immunoSEQ multiplex PCR, lists solely in-frame clones and lacks some. The repertoire holds tens of thousands of clones, with roughly 81% as singletons. Included were adult ileal or ileocolonic Crohn's patients indicated for ileocolonic resection. The sequence came from an adult with Crohn's disease. This chain joins TRBV14 and TRBJ2-7; D may be TRBD1 (7 bases). Material for sequencing was ileal tissue. The CDR3 bases are TGTGCCAGCAGCCAAAATTTCCAGGGGGGCGAGCAGTACTTC. This translates into CASSQNFQGGEQYF.